One and the same sample provided the 20 T cell receptor beta chains below, sequenced in a study of T cell changes during pregnancy in multiple sclerosis. Clones were sequenced by immunoSEQ multiplex PCR, and TCRdb holds only the in-frame ones, with some missing. The data show more than 80,000 clones, more than 90% seen once. The specimen comprised peripheral blood, sampled in the second trimester of pregnancy. Receptors were obtained from a female donor with multiple sclerosis, enrolled in a pregnancy study.

The chain carries TRBV6-5 and TRBJ2-7, with D perhaps matching TRBD2 (6 bases). V lost 4 bases and J lost 3, with 10 bases in between. The CDR3 contains 13 residues. Germline V gene sequence: CDR1 MNHEY, CDR2 SVGAGI. The CDR3 loop reads CASSLTSSYEQYF. For the CDR3, the DNA is TGTGCCAGCAGTTTGACTAGTAGCTACGAGCAGTACTTC.

The chain combines TRBV10-3 with TRBJ2-4; TRBD2 matches at 9 bases. There are 13 residues in the CDR3. With V trimmed by 5 bases and J by 10 bases, 6 bases remained unmatched. Germline-derived CDR1 and CDR2 are ENHRY and SYGVKD. CDR3 amino acids: CAISPSGDGIQYF. CDR3 nucleotide sequence: TGTGCCATCAGTCCTAGCGGGGATGGGATTCAGTACTTC.

The chain links TRBV11-2 to TRBJ2-1; 11 bases fit TRBD2. The V gene end was trimmed by 5 bases and the J gene end by 5 bases; junction bases not matched to a gene: 8. Germline CDR1 SGHAT, CDR2 FQNNGV. This CDR3 region has 16 residues. CDR3 residues: CASSPRKGLADNEQFF. CDR3 DNA: TGTGCCAGCAGCCCAAGGAAGGGACTAGCGGACAATGAGCAGTTCTTC.

The V and J genes are TRBV19 and TRBJ1-5; 8 nucleotides line up with TRBD1. Germline lookup yields CDR1 LNHDA and CDR2 SQIVND (reference sequence). CDR3 length equals 14 residues. V lost 5 bases, J lost 4 bases, and 4 bases stayed unmatched. The CDR3 spells CASSGDRRNQPQHF. The CDR3 DNA sequence: TGTGCCAGTAGTGGGGACAGGAGAAATCAGCCCCAGCATTTT.

This sequence joins TRBV5-8 and TRBJ1-5, with 10 nucleotides matching TRBD1. This CDR3 comprises 15 residues. J gave up 3 bases and V 4 bases, and 4 bases lay outside the gene matches. Per germline, CDR1 SGHTS and CDR2 YDEGEE. CDR3 in DNA: TGTGCCAGCAGCCCGGACAGGGGGTTCAATCAGCCCCAGCATTTT. Its protein is CASSPDRGFNQPQHF.

CDR3 sequence: CASRGVSGANVLTF. CDR3 bases: TGTGCCAGTAGAGGGGTGTCCGGGGCCAACGTCCTGACTTTC. V is TRBV19 and J is TRBJ2-6; D might be TRBD1 (5 bases). Trimming took 6 bases from V and 4 from J, leaving 10 bases between them. The CDR3 length is 14 residues. Germline-derived CDR1 and CDR2 are LNHDA and SQIVND (reference sequence).

The chain combines TRBV18 with TRBJ2-7; D perhaps matches TRBD1 (6 bases). Trimming shortened V by 1 base and J by 0 bases, and 10 bases separated the two germline ends. The V gene's germline CDR1 is KGHSH and CDR2 LQKENI. The CDR3 runs 15 residues. The CDR3 DNA sequence: TGTGCCAGCTCACCACGTTTAGGGGGCTCCTACGAGCAGTACTTC. This encodes CASSPRLGGSYEQYF.

This clone appeared a single time. V usage is TRBV4-1 and J usage is TRBJ2-7; TRBD2 is a possible D gene (5 bases). Germline CDR1 and CDR2: MGHRA and YSYEKL. CDR3 length: 15 residues. Between the trimmed V and J ends, which lost 4 bases and 1 base, there was a span of 14 bases. The CDR3 DNA sequence: TGCGCCAGCAGCCGACATGGCGGCGGGTCCTACGAGCAGTACTTC. Its protein is CASSRHGGGSYEQYF.

CDR3 loop: CAWSVPGAGYGYTF. As DNA, the CDR3 is TGTGCCTGGAGTGTACCAGGGGCGGGCTATGGCTACACCTTC. The rearrangement uses TRBV30 and TRBJ1-2, with D tentatively TRBD1 (6 bases). The V gene lost 0 bases and the J gene lost 4 bases, with 12 bases spanning the gap. Germline V gives CDR1 GTSNPN, CDR2 SVGIG (reference sequence). The CDR3 spans 14 residues.

This clone was observed a single time. The V call is TRBV6-1, the J call TRBJ2-4, with TRBD2 matching over 15 bases. This CDR3 comprises 17 residues. Losses at the gene ends were 4 bases for V and 5 bases for J; bases not matched to a gene: 6. The germline V gene has CDR1 MNHNS and CDR2 SASEGT. The CDR3, as DNA: TGTGCCAGCAGTGGGCGGAGGACTAGCGGGAGGGAAAACATTCAGTACTTC. Residues: CASSGRRTSGRENIQYF.

The rearrangement uses TRBV5-1 and TRBJ2-5; TRBD2 is a possible D gene (6 bases). Germline-derived CDR1 and CDR2 are SGHRS and YFSETQ. The CDR3 loop spans 13 amino acids. Trimming removed 2 bases from V and 11 bases from J, with 16 bases in between. CDR3 nucleotides: TGCGCCAGCAGCTTAGATTCCCGAGGAGGGCAGTACTTC. Translating gives CASSLDSRGGQYF.

J is TRBJ2-3 and V is TRBV5-5; the D gene is possibly TRBD2 (5 bases). The V gene's germline CDR1 is SGHKS and CDR2 YYEKEE (reference sequence). Trimming cost V 3 bases and J 0 bases, with 14 bases left between them. The length of the CDR3 is 16 residues. In nucleotides, the CDR3 is TGTGCCAGCAGCTACCACGGGGTCTCTAGCACAGATACGCAGTATTTT. This codes for CASSYHGVSSTDTQYF.

This clone was observed a single time. V gene TRBV29-1 combines with J gene TRBJ2-2; D might be TRBD2 (6 bases). V dropped 6 bases and J dropped 2 bases, with 7 bases sitting between them. This CDR3 region has 12 residues. Germline V CDR1 and CDR2: SQVTM, ANQGSEA. For the CDR3, the DNA is TGCAGCGTGGGGGGAAACACCGGGGAGCTGTTTTTT. The encoded protein is CSVGGNTGELFF.

The rearrangement joins TRBV6-9 to TRBJ2-1, with D possibly matching TRBD2 (6 bases). This CDR3 has 15 residues. Between the trimmed V and J ends, which lost 5 bases and 3 bases, there was a span of 14 bases. Germline CDR1 and CDR2: MNHGY and SVAAGI. The CDR3 loop is CASSITGLGYNEQFF. In DNA, the CDR3 is TGTGCCAGCAGTATAACGGGACTCGGCTACAATGAGCAGTTCTTC.

The chain carries TRBV27 and TRBJ2-5; 8 bases are shared with TRBD2. This CDR3 has 17 amino acids. The trim removed 6 bases at V and 5 bases at J, leaving 17 bases unmatched. CDR1 MNHEY and CDR2 SMNVEV come from the germline V gene (reference sequence). This chain's CDR3 is CASRQATKKRELETQYF. The CDR3 bases are TGTGCCAGCAGACAGGCGACAAAAAAGCGGGAGCTTGAGACCCAGTACTTC.

The chain links TRBV5-1 to TRBJ2-1; D is unresolved. V was shortened by 0 bases and J by 4 bases, with 11 bases between the two germline ends. Germline assignment: CDR1 SGHRS and CDR2 YFSETQ. CDR3 length equals 15 residues. In nucleotides, the CDR3 is TGCGCCAGCAGCTTGGAACAGCCCCGATACAATGAGCAGTTCTTC. Amino acids: CASSLEQPRYNEQFF.

The rearrangement uses TRBV30 and TRBJ1-1, with 7 bases matching TRBD1. Losses at the gene ends were 2 bases for V and 4 bases for J; bases not matched to a gene: 1. The CDR3 consists of 12 residues. CDR1 is GTSNPN, CDR2 SVGIG, per germline (reference sequence). Written as DNA, the CDR3 is TGTGCCTGGAGTCAGGGGGGCACTGAAGCTTTCTTT. Its translation is CAWSQGGTEAFF.

Concerning this clone: A read error may account for a junction end that differs from germline. This chain joins TRBV5-6 and TRBJ2-2, with 8 positions matching TRBD1. The CDR3 extends over 16 amino acids. Per germline, CDR1 SGHDT and CDR2 YYEEEE. The CDR3 spells CASNLASGGAGGELFF. The CDR3 nucleotides read TGTGCCAGCAACTTGGCATCAGGGGGCGCGGGCGGGGAGCTGTTTTTT.

This clone has just one count. The chain recombines TRBV29-1 with TRBJ1-1; TRBD1 might be the D (5 bases). Germline CDR1 and CDR2: SQVTM and ANQGSEA. V was clipped by 5 bases and J by 5 bases, with 12 bases between them. The CDR3 extends over 12 amino acids. The chain's CDR3 is CSVPGGWTEAFF. CDR3 nucleotide sequence: TGCAGCGTTCCGGGGGGGTGGACTGAAGCTTTCTTT. Variable domain in full (rest from reference TRBV29-1 and TRBJ1-1): SAVISQKPSRDICQRGTSLTIQCQVDSQVTMMFWYRQQPGQSLTLIATANQGSEATYESGFVIDKFPISRPNLTFSTLTVSNMSPEDSSIYLCSVPGGWTEAFFGQGTRLTVV.

This chain joins TRBV15 and TRBJ2-3; TRBD2 matches 13 bases. The CDR3 contains 16 residues. Germline V gene lookup returns CDR1 LNHNV and CDR2 YYDKDF (reference sequence). V shed 5 bases, J shed 7 bases, and the junction held 9 bases outside the gene matches. The CDR3 bases are TGTGCCACCAGCGCCTACGGGACTAGCGGGACTTATACGCAGTATTTT. It codes for CATSAYGTSGTYTQYF.